Below, one TCR beta chain is given with its context. Generated by immunoSEQ multiplex PCR, the TCRdb table keeps only in-frame clones and is missing some. Of some 60,000 clones in the sample, roughly nine tenths were seen once. After removal of 1 base from V and 4 bases from J, the junction contained 6 bases not matched to a gene. Germline assignment: CDR1 WNHNN and CDR2 SYGVQD (reference sequence). The CDR3 runs 16 residues. The data originate from a study of T cell changes during pregnancy in multiple sclerosis. Sequencing was performed on CD4+ T cells from peripheral blood mononuclear cells, taken in the third trimester of pregnancy. The TCR comes from a female donor with multiple sclerosis, enrolled in a pregnancy study. This chain links TRBV10-1 with TRBJ2-3; 9 nucleotides align to TRBD2. CDR3 sequence reads: CASSELGSGSPDTQYF. CDR3 in DNA: TGCGCCAGCAGTGAGTTGGGTAGCGGGAGCCCAGATACGCAGTATTTT.